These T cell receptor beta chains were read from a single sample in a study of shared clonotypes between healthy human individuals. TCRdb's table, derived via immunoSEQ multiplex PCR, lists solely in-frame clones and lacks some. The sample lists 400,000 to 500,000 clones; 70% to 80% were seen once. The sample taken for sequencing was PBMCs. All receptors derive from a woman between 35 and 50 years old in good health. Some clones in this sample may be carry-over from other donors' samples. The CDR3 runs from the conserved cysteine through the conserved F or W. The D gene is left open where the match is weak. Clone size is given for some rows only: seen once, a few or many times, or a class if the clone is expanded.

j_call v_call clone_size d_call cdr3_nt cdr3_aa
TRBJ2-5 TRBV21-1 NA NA TGTGCCAGCAGCCATCTAGTAGAGCAGCAAGAGACCCAGTACTTC CASSHLVEQQETQYF
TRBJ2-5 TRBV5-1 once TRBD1 TGCGCCAGCAGCATGGGACAGGGGGCTTACGTAGAGACCCAGTACTTC CASSMGQGAYVETQYF
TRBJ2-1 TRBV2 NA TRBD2 TGTGCCAGCAGTGGGGGGACTAGCGGGGAGCAGTTCTTC CASSGGTSGEQFF
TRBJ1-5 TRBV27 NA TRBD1 TGTGCCAGCAGCTTGGGGGGACAGGGGGCGGGTCAGCCCCAGCATTTT CASSLGGQGAGQPQHF
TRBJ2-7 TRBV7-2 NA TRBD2 TGTGCCAGCACCCCGGGAGGGGGGATCTCCTACGAGCAGTACTTC CASTPGGGISYEQYF
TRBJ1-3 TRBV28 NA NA TGTGCCAGCAGTGTCTCTGGAAACACCATATATTTT CASSVSGNTIYF
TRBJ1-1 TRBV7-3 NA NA TGTGCCAGCAGCATAGCCGGGACGGCGAACACTGAAGCTTTCTTT CASSIAGTANTEAFF
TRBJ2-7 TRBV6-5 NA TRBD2 TGTGCCAGCAGTTACTCACGGGAGGCTACCCGCGAGCAGTACTTC CASSYSREATREQYF
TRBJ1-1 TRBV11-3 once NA TGTGCCAGCAGCTTAGAAGGGGCCGGACAAAGGAACACTGAAGCTTTCTTT CASSLEGAGQRNTEAFF
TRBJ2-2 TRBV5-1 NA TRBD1 TGCGCCAGCACCTCGACAGGGGGGGCCGGGGAGCTGTTTTTT CASTSTGGAGELFF
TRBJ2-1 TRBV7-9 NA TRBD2 TGTGCCAGCAGCCCGCCCGGGACTAGCGGAAACAATGAGCAGTTCTTC CASSPPGTSGNNEQFF
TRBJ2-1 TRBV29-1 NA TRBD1 TGCAGCGTTGCGACAGGGGAGTGGAATGAGCAGTTCTTC CSVATGEWNEQFF
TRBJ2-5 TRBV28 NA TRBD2 TGTGCCAGCAGCCAACCCCGGGGGGGGCAAGAGACCCAGTACTTC CASSQPRGGQETQYF
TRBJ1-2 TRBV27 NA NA TGTGCCAGCAGCCCCCGGCAGGGCTACTATGGCTACACCTTC CASSPRQGYYGYTF
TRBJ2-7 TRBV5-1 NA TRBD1 TGCGCCAGCAGTCCTCGGACAGGGGCCTACGAGCAGTACTTC CASSPRTGAYEQYF
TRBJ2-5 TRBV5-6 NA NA TGTGCCAGCAGCTTGTGGGGTGGGGAGACCCAGTACTTC CASSLWGGETQYF
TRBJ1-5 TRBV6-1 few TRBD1 TGTGCCAGCAGTGGACAGGGTGTTATTGGGAATCAGCCCCAGCATTTT CASSGQGVIGNQPQHF
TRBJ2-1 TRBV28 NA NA TGTGCCAGCAGCCTTATCGGGGGCGGCTACAATGAGCAGTTCTTC CASSLIGGGYNEQFF
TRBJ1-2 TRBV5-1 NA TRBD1 TGCGCCAGCAGCCGGGACAGCTATGGCTACACCTTC CASSRDSYGYTF
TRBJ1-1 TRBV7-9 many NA TGTGCCAGCAGCTTAGGCTTTGCGACTGAAGCTTTCTTT CASSLGFATEAFF
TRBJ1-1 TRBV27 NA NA TGTGCCAGCAGTTTCAGGAGGGGGAACACTGAAGCTTTCTTT CASSFRRGNTEAFF
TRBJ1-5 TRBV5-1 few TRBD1 TGCGCCAGCAGCTTCGACAGGGAGGAGCAGCCCCAGCATTTT CASSFDREEQPQHF
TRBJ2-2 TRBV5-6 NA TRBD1 TGTGCCAGCAGCTTGTGGACAGGAGTGAACACCGGGGAGCTGTTTTTT CASSLWTGVNTGELFF
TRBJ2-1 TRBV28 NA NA TGTGCCAGCAGGGTGAACTGGGAGCAGTTCTTC CASRVNWEQFF
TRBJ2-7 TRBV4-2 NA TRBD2 TGTGCCAGCAGCCAAGATTTTAGACTAGCGGGAGTCGAGCAGTACTTC CASSQDFRLAGVEQYF
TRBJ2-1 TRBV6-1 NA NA TGTGCCAGCAGTGAATTGCAAGACTACAATGAGCAGTTCTTC CASSELQDYNEQFF
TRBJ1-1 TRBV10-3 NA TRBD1 TGTGCCAGCCGACAGGGGAGCGCTGAAGCTTTCTTT CASRQGSAEAFF
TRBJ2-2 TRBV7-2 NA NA TGTGCCAGCTCGCCTAGAGGTGGGGGAGGATACGTGGGGGAGCTGTTTTTT CASSPRGGGGYVGELFF
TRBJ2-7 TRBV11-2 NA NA TGTGCCAGCAGCTTAGGGCTAGCCCAGTACGAGCAGTACTTC CASSLGLAQYEQYF
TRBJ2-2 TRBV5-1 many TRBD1 TGCGCCAGCAGCCGGACAGGGGGCGCAAACACCGGGGAGCTGTTTTTT CASSRTGGANTGELFF
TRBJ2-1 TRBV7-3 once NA TGTGCCAGCAGCTCCATTGACTCTCTCAATGAGCAGTTCTTC CASSSIDSLNEQFF
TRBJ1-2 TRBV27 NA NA TGTGCCAGCAGGGACAGTCGGCTCTATGGCTACACCTTC CASRDSRLYGYTF
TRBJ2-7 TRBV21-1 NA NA TGTGCCAGCAGCAAAGTTTGCCCCTTC CASSKVCPF
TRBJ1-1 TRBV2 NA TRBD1 TGTGCCAGCAGTACGGACAGGGAGCACACTGAAGCTTTCTTT CASSTDREHTEAFF
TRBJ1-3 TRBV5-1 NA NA TGCGCCAGCAGCTTGGCGAAACAGGATCGTGGAAACACCATATATTTT CASSLAKQDRGNTIYF
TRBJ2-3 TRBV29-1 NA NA TGCAGCCCGACCATTTCTGATACGCAGTATTTT CSPTISDTQYF
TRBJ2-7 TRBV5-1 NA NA TGCGCCAGCAGTAGGGACAACAACCCTGGGGCCGAGCAGTACTTC CASSRDNNPGAEQYF
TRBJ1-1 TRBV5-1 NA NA TGCGCCAGCAGCTTCGAGGGAACCCACACTGAAGCTTTCTTT CASSFEGTHTEAFF
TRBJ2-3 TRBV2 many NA TGTGCCAGCAGTGAATGGGCAGATACGCAGTATTTT CASSEWADTQYF
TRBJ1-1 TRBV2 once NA TGTGCCAGCAGTTCCCAGGGCTTCAACACTGAAGCTTTCTTT CASSSQGFNTEAFF
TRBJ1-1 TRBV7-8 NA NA TGTGCCAGCACCCGACTGCCCCCCGGGACAAACACTGAAGCTTTCTTT CASTRLPPGTNTEAFF
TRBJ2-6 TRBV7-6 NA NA TGTGCCAGCAGCTTAGCGGACTTCTCTGGGGCCAACGTCCTGACTTTC CASSLADFSGANVLTF
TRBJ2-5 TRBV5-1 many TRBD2 TGCGCCAGCAGCTTATCGACTAGCGGGAGCGGGGGCGGGGAGACCCAGTACTTC CASSLSTSGSGGGETQYF
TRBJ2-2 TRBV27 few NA TGTGCCAGCAGTTCCCAATTTCCGCTCTCCGGGGAGCTGTTTTTT CASSSQFPLSGELFF
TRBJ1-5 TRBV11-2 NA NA TGTGCCAGCAGCTTGGTAATTGAGGCAGACCCCTACTACAATCAGCCCCAGCATTTT CASSLVIEADPYYNQPQHF
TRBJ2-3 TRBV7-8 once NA TGTGCCAGCAGCTTCGCTGGAGATACGCAGTATTTT CASSFAGDTQYF
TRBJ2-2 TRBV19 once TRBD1 TGTGCCAGTAGTATCTTAGGGGGCGCGAACACCGGGGAGCTGTTTTTT CASSILGGANTGELFF
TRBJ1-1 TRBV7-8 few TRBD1 TGTGCCAGCAGCATCTCGGGACAGCCGAAAGCTTTCTTT CASSISGQPKAFF
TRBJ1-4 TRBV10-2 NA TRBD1 TGCGCCAGCAGGGGACAGGGGGGAGAAAAACTGTTTTTT CASRGQGGEKLFF
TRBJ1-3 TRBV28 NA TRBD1 TGTGCCAGCAGTACTCCCGGGACAGGGTTTGGAAACACCATATATTTT CASSTPGTGFGNTIYF
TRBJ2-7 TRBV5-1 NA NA TGCGCCAGCAGAGGGACTGCCCTTGACTACGAGCAGTACTTC CASRGTALDYEQYF
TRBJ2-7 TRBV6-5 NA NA TGTGCCAGCAGGCCCACAGATTCCTACGAGCAGTACTTC CASRPTDSYEQYF
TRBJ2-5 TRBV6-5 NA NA TGTGCCAGCAGTCCTGGGACGGCGGCGGAGACCCAGTACTTC CASSPGTAAETQYF
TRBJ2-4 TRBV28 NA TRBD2 TGTGCCAGCAGTTTACCGACTAGCAACATTCAGTACTTC CASSLPTSNIQYF
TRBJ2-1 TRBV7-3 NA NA TGTGCCAGCAGCCCCCTCGATGCCGGGCAGTTCTTC CASSPLDAGQFF